This entry features one TCR beta chain sequence. Its antigen is not identified. Mismatch with germline at one junction end may stem from a read error. This sample is part of a study of T cells after yellow fever vaccination. Study-level background: In the case of low-cell-number fractions, SMART-Seq v4 Ultra Low Input was used for preparation.

General observations from the study: A weaker secondary response peaked on day 5, the primary on day 15. The booster response re-showed most primary clones: over 95% CD4, approximately 90% CD8.

5'RACE template switching added a universal primer site and UMIs to TCR cDNA. Each CDR3 protein is one row after TCRdb ran MiXCR on the 5' RACE reads. The data contain a few hundred thousand distinct CDR3 sequences, approximately 4% of them seen just once; the ten biggest clones take up approximately 25%. CDR1 and CDR2 from the germline V gene are MNHEY and SVGAGI. The CDR3 sequence is 11 residues long. The sample in question was PBMCs, obtained 5 days after the yellow fever booster vaccination. The chain employs TRBV6-5 and TRBJ1-2, with TRBD1 identical over 8 bases. The receptor was isolated from a man in his late teens or twenties who received the YFV17D yellow fever vaccine. CDR3 DNA: TGTGCTAGCAGGGGGCTGGAAGGCTACACCTTC. Its translation: CASRGLEGYTF.